These 27 T cell receptor beta chains were all obtained from the same sample, sequenced in a study of T cell responses to AZD1222 COVID-19 vaccine. The method was immunoSEQ multiplex PCR; TCRdb's version includes in-frame clones alone and lacks a portion of them. The table lists fewer than 150,000 clones, about nine tenths of them singletons. The sample was peripheral blood, taken on day 0 of AZD1222 vaccination. All receptors come from an adult in good health.

The CDR3 sequence: CASSRAGFTEAFF. CDR3 in DNA: TGTGCCAGTAGTAGAGCAGGGTTCACTGAAGCTTTCTTT. V usage is TRBV19 and J usage is TRBJ1-1; D perhaps matches TRBD1 (5 bases). The germline CDR1 and CDR2 sequences are LNHDA and SQIVND (reference sequence). V lost 4 bases, J lost 4 bases, and 10 bases lay in between. The CDR3 sequence is 13 residues long.

The J gene is TRBJ2-7, the V gene TRBV7-9, with unresolved D. Germline V gene sequence: CDR1 SEHNR, CDR2 FQNEAQ (reference sequence). CDR3 length: 13 amino acids. The V and J ends lost 1 base and 2 bases respectively, with 6 bases between them. DNA of the CDR3: TGTGCCAGCAGCTTAGAGACCCCCTACGAGCAGTACTTC. It is translated as CASSLETPYEQYF.

The chain links TRBV3-1 (or the pseudogene TRBV3-2) to TRBJ1-2; D uncertain. The CDR3 has 16 amino acids. Between the trimmed V and J ends, which lost 2 bases and 4 bases, there was a span of 17 bases. From germline, CDR1 is LGHDT and CDR2 YNNKEL (reference sequence). The CDR3: CASSQSTSTLSYGYTF. The CDR3 bases are TGTGCCAGCAGCCAAAGCACCTCAACCTTGAGCTATGGCTACACCTTC.

The rearrangement joins TRBV6-5 to TRBJ1-1; 8 bases align to TRBD1. The CDR3 loop spans 13 amino acids. Germline V gene lookup returns CDR1 MNHEY and CDR2 SVGAGI. V lost 6 bases to trimming and J lost 1 base; unmatched junction nucleotides: 1. The chain's CDR3 is CASRGTGNTEAFF. CDR3 in DNA: TGTGCCAGCAGAGGGACAGGGAACACTGAAGCTTTCTTT.

The chain uses TRBV19 and TRBJ2-2; D is unclear. The ends were cut back, 3 bases at V and 1 base at J, with 9 bases in the middle. This CDR3 comprises 15 residues. Germline assignment: CDR1 LNHDA and CDR2 SQIVND (reference sequence). The CDR3, as DNA: TGTGCCAGTAGTATTTTAGGGCAGAACACCGGGGAGCTGTTTTTT. This gives the protein CASSILGQNTGELFF.

V gene TRBV7-2 combines with J gene TRBJ2-7, with 10 nucleotides matching TRBD1. Germline loops: CDR1 SGHTA, CDR2 FQGNSA. This CDR3 region has 14 residues. The J segment lost 7 bases and the V segment lost 5 bases, leaving 8 bases of the junction unmatched. The DNA of the CDR3 is TGTGCCAGCAGCAGGGGGGACAGGGGTGGAGAGCAGTACTTC. It specifies CASSRGDRGGEQYF.

This clone was seen a handful of times. This chain joins TRBV11-1 and TRBJ1-2; 8 nucleotides match TRBD1. This CDR3 has 14 residues. V lost 7 bases and J lost 6; bases outside the gene matches: 10. In germline, CDR1 is SGHAT, CDR2 FQDESV (reference sequence). The CDR3 DNA sequence: TGTGCCAGCACCCTCCTGGCAGGGGGCCATGGCTACACCTTC. The encoded protein is CASTLLAGGHGYTF.

The genes are TRBV4-1 and TRBJ2-1; the match to TRBD2 covers 7 bases. The ends lost 1 base at V and 0 bases at J; junction bases unmatched: 3. The CDR3 is 16 residues long. Germline V gene lookup returns CDR1 MGHRA and CDR2 YSYEKL. As DNA, the CDR3 is TGCGCCAGCAGCCAAGGGAGCGGGGACTCCTACAATGAGCAGTTCTTC. Amino acid sequence: CASSQGSGDSYNEQFF.

The rearrangement uses TRBV28 and TRBJ1-5; TRBD1 matches at 9 bases. CDR3 length: 17 residues. In germline, CDR1 is MDHEN, CDR2 SYDVKM. J gave up 9 bases and V 2 bases, and 14 bases lay outside the gene matches. CDR3 residues: CASSLRTRDRARGPQHF. CDR3 bases: TGTGCCAGCAGTTTACGGACCCGGGACAGGGCCCGGGGGCCCCAGCATTTT.

This chain links TRBV27 with TRBJ2-3; tentatively, D is TRBD1 (6 bases). CDR3 length: 15 residues. V was cut by 2 bases and J by 6 bases, with 15 bases left in between. Germline V gives CDR1 MNHEY, CDR2 SMNVEV (reference sequence). This chain's CDR3 is CASSLSRQGSDTQYF. The CDR3 coding sequence is TGTGCCAGCAGTTTAAGTAGGCAGGGGTCGGATACGCAGTATTTT.

The chain uses TRBV27 and TRBJ2-2; 8 bases are shared with TRBD1. Germline assignment: CDR1 MNHEY and CDR2 SMNVEV (reference sequence). The CDR3 is made up of 17 amino acids. The V gene end was trimmed by 5 bases and the J gene end by 1 base; junction bases not matched to a gene: 9. The CDR3 loop is CASSPTPGQGNTGELFF. The CDR3 bases are TGTGCCAGCAGTCCCACGCCTGGACAGGGGAACACCGGGGAGCTGTTTTTT.

The CDR3 bases are TGTGCCAGCAGCCCTCGGGACAGAAATTCACCCCTCCACTTT. Its protein is CASSPRDRNSPLHF. The chain joins TRBV14 to TRBJ1-6, with 7 bases aligning to TRBD1. The length of the CDR3 is 14 residues. Trimming cost V 4 bases and J 7 bases; bases outside gene matches: 4. CDR1 and CDR2 (germline): SGHDN, FVKESK. Drawing the rest from reference TRBV14 and TRBJ1-6, the complete variable domain is EAGVTQFPSHSVIEKGQTVTLRCDPISGHDNLYWYRRVMGKEIKFLLHFVKESKQDESGMPNNRFLAERTGGTYSTLKVQPAELEDSGVYFCASSPRDRNSPLHFGNGTRLTVT.

The DNA for the CDR3 is TGTGCCACCAGCAGAGACCCGGGGGCTCAGAATAATTCACCCCTCCACTTT. This codes for CATSRDPGAQNNSPLHF. This chain links TRBV15 with TRBJ1-6, with TRBD1 as a possible D gene (6 bases). CDR1 and CDR2 from the germline V gene are LNHNV and YYDKDF (reference sequence). V lost 0 bases and J lost 5, with 14 bases in between. The CDR3 extends over 17 amino acids.

The chain couples TRBV18 to TRBJ1-2; D perhaps matches TRBD1 (5 bases). V dropped 2 bases and J dropped 6 bases, with 13 bases sitting between them. The CDR3 consists of 14 residues. Germline CDR1 and CDR2: KGHSH and LQKENI. The CDR3 sequence: CASSPELRADGYTF. CDR3 nucleotides: TGTGCCAGCTCACCAGAACTCAGGGCAGATGGCTACACCTTC.

This rearrangement joins TRBV20-1 to TRBJ1-1; no definite D call. The CDR3 loop spans 15 amino acids. Germline V gene sequence: CDR1 DFQATT, CDR2 SNEGSKA (reference sequence). The V gene lost 3 bases and the J gene lost 4 bases, with 18 bases spanning the gap. The CDR3: CSASSKGNWSTEAFF. The DNA for the CDR3 is TGCAGTGCTAGTTCGAAAGGGAATTGGAGCACTGAAGCTTTCTTT.

This rearrangement joins TRBV7-9 to TRBJ1-3; the match to TRBD1 covers 7 bases. The V and J ends lost 4 bases and 4 bases, in that order; junction bases with no gene match: 4. CDR1 and CDR2 from the germline V gene are SEHNR and FQNEAQ (reference sequence). The CDR3 is made up of 14 amino acids. CDR3 protein: CASSSPDRGNTIYF. CDR3 bases: TGTGCCAGCAGCTCCCCGGACAGGGGAAACACCATATATTTT.

This clone appeared a few times. The chain carries TRBV2 and TRBJ2-3, with 11 bases matching TRBD2. The ends lost 7 bases at V and 8 bases at J; junction bases unmatched: 17. The CDR3 contains 17 residues. Germline CDR1 and CDR2: SNHLY and FYNNEI. CDR3 protein: CASKLTSLAGARGTQYF. CDR3 coding DNA: TGTGCCAGCAAACTGACCTCACTAGCGGGGGCGAGGGGTACGCAGTATTTT. Full variable domain (rest looked up from reference TRBV2 and TRBJ2-3): EPEVTQTPSHQVTQMGQEVILRCVPISNHLYFYWYRQILGQKVEFLVSFYNNEISEKSEIFDDQFSVERPDGSNFTLKIRSTKLEDSAMYFCASKLTSLAGARGTQYFGPGTRLTVL.

The chain joins TRBV18 to TRBJ1-4; D is unresolved. Germline V lookup: CDR1 KGHSH, CDR2 LQKENI. The CDR3 totals 13 residues. Trimming removed 6 bases from V and 6 bases from J, with 11 bases in between. The CDR3 loop is CASSYFKDEKLFF. The CDR3 bases are TGTGCCAGCTCCTATTTTAAAGATGAAAAACTGTTTTTT.

This clone was counted once. A read error may produce the germline difference seen at one junction end. The J gene is TRBJ1-1, the V gene TRBV29-1; D is undetermined. This CDR3 is built from 13 residues. Germline CDR1 reads SQVTM; CDR2 reads ANQGSEA. DNA of the CDR3: TGCAGCGTTGACTTGGTTGGGAACACTGAGGCTTTCTTT. Its translation is CSVDLVGNTEAFF.

V gene TRBV7-8 combines with J gene TRBJ1-4; D is uncertain. Trimming pared 2 bases from V and 7 bases from J, leaving 8 bases between. Germline V CDR1 and CDR2: SGHVS, FQNEAQ. The CDR3 runs 13 residues. The CDR3 spells CASSLTVLEKLFF. The CDR3 DNA reads as TGTGCCAGCAGCTTAACGGTCCTTGAAAAACTGTTTTTT.

This sequence joins TRBV6-5 and TRBJ2-3; 7 nucleotides line up with TRBD2. Trimming took 6 bases from V and 7 from J; bases not matched to a gene: 10. The germline CDR1 and CDR2 sequences are MNHEY and SVGAGI. The CDR3 runs 14 residues. The CDR3 DNA follows: TGTGCCAGCAGCCCCCGCGGGGGAAGTCATACGCAGTATTTT. This sequence encodes CASSPRGGSHTQYF.

The V gene is TRBV24-1, the J gene TRBJ2-1; 8 nucleotides align to TRBD1. From germline, CDR1 is KGHDR and CDR2 SFDVKD. J lost 1 base, V lost 5 bases, and 3 bases had no gene match. CDR3 length equals 15 residues. The CDR3: CATSARQGSYNEQFF. The CDR3 nucleotides read TGTGCCACCAGTGCCAGACAGGGGTCCTACAATGAGCAGTTCTTC.

The chain joins TRBV23-1 to TRBJ1-1, with no clear D. TRBV23-1 is filed as an ORF, its function uncertain. The CDR3 has 12 residues. Trimming left V 9 bases short and J 1 base short, with 9 bases between. This CDR3 reads CASSGGNTEAFF. Here the CDR3 DNA reads TGCGCCAGTTCCGGAGGGAACACTGAAGCTTTCTTT.

In nucleotides, the CDR3 is TGTGCCAGCAGCGGCCGGGACACTACCAGCACAGATACGCAGTATTTT. Protein sequence: CASSGRDTTSTDTQYF. V is TRBV9 and J is TRBJ2-3, with D perhaps TRBD1 (6 bases). V gave up 3 bases and J gave up 0 bases, with 14 bases separating them. The CDR3 extends over 16 amino acids. In germline, CDR1 is SGDLS, CDR2 YYNGEE.

The rearrangement joins TRBV5-4 to TRBJ1-3; D remains unclear. Germline V lookup: CDR1 SGHNT, CDR2 YYREEE (reference sequence). The V gene lost 1 base and the J gene lost 0 bases, with 5 bases spanning the gap. CDR3 length equals 14 residues. The CDR3 loop is CASSLRASGNTIYF. The DNA of the CDR3 is TGTGCCAGCAGCTTGAGGGCCTCTGGAAACACCATATATTTT.

The gene calls are TRBV19 and TRBJ1-2; D remains ambiguous. This CDR3 contains 12 residues. Trimming stripped 3 bases from V and 4 bases from J, with 6 bases between. Germline lookup yields CDR1 LNHDA and CDR2 SQIVND (reference sequence). DNA of the CDR3: TGTGCCAGTAGTATGAGCCCCTATGGCTACACCTTC. Its translation is CASSMSPYGYTF.

The rearrangement uses TRBV5-1 and TRBJ2-7, with a weak D call TRBD2 (5 bases). Germline lookup yields CDR1 SGHRS and CDR2 YFSETQ. The CDR3 sequence is 16 residues long. Trimming pared 1 base from V and 6 bases from J, leaving 20 bases between. DNA for the CDR3: TGCGCCAGCAGCTTGCCACGGGGTCAGGTCCGTCTCGAGCAGTACTTC. It encodes CASSLPRGQVRLEQYF. The variable domain in full, completed from reference TRBV5-1 and TRBJ2-7, reads KAGVTQTPRYLIKTRGQQVTLSCSPISGHRSVSWYQQTPGQGLQFLFEYFSETQRNKGNFPGRFSGRQFSNSRSEMNVSTLELGDSALYLCASSLPRGQVRLEQYFGPGTRLTVT.